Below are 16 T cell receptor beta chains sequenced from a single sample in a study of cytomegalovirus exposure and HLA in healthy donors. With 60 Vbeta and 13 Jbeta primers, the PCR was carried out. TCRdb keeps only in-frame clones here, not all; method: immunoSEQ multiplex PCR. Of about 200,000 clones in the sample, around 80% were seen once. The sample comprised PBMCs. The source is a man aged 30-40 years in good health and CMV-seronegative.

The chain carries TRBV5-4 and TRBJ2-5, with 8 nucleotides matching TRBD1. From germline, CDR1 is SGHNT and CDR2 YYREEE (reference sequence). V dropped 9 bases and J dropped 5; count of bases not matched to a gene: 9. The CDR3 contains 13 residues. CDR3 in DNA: TGTGCCACCCTGACCCAGGGGGCGGAGACCCAGTACTTC. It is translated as CATLTQGAETQYF.

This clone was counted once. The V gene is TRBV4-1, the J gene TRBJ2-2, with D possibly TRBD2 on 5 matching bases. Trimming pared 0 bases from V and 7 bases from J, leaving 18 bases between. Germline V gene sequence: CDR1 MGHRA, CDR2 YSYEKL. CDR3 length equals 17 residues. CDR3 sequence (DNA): TGCGCCAGCAGCCAAGAAGTTCCTGGGAGTTGGGTCGGGGAGCTGTTTTTT. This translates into CASSQEVPGSWVGELFF.

Here the CDR3 DNA reads TGTGCCAGCAGCCAGAGCGTGGGGGGAAATTCACCCCTCCACTTT. It codes for CASSQSVGGNSPLHF. The genes are TRBV7-2 and TRBJ1-6; D perhaps matches TRBD1 (5 bases). Germline CDR1 is SGHTA and CDR2 is FQGNSA. The CDR3 spans 15 residues. Trimming stripped 5 bases from V and 7 bases from J, with 15 bases between.

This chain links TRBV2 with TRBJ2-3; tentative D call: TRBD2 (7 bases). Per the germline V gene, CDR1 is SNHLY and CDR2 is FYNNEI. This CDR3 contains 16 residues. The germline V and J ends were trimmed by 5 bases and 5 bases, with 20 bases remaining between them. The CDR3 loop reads CASSSDTGGGGDTQYF. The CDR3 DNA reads TGTGCCAGCAGTTCCGACACCGGCGGGGGCGGAGATACGCAGTATTTT.

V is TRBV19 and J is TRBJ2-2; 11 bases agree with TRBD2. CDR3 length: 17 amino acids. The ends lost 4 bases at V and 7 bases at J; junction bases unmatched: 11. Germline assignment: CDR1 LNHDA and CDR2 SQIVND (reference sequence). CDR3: CASSRSSGGTSGGELFF. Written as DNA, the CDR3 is TGTGCCAGTAGTAGATCTAGCGGGGGGACTTCGGGCGGGGAGCTGTTTTTT.

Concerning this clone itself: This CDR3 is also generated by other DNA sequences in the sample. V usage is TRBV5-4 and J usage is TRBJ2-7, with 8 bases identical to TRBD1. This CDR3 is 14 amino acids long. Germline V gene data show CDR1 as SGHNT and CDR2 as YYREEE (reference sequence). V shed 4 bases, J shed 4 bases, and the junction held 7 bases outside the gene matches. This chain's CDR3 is CASSPDRVGYEQYF. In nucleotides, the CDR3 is TGTGCCAGCAGCCCGGACAGGGTTGGGTACGAGCAGTACTTC.

CDR3 protein: CASSIVESRDQPQHF. As DNA, the CDR3 is TGTGCCAGTAGTATAGTTGAGAGTCGCGATCAGCCCCAGCATTTT. The chain recombines TRBV19 with TRBJ1-5; the D is unclear. Germline CDR1 LNHDA, CDR2 SQIVND (reference sequence). This CDR3 spans 15 amino acids. V lost 1 base, J lost 5 bases, and 12 bases lay in between. The entire variable domain, with the rest obtained from reference TRBV19 and TRBJ1-5, is as follows: DGGITQSPKYLFRKEGQNVTLSCEQNLNHDAMYWYRQDPGQGLRLIYYSQIVNDFQKGDIAEGYSVSREKKESFPLTVTSAQKNPTAFYLCASSIVESRDQPQHFGDGTRLSIL.

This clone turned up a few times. The CDR3 loop is CASSLGLAGSDTQYF. CDR3 sequence (DNA): TGTGCCAGCAGTTTAGGGCTAGCGGGATCCGATACGCAGTATTTT. The chain couples TRBV27 to TRBJ2-3; 9 nucleotides agree with TRBD2. This CDR3 has 15 amino acids. The ends lost 2 bases at V and 6 bases at J; junction bases unmatched: 6. Germline V lookup: CDR1 MNHEY, CDR2 SMNVEV (reference sequence).

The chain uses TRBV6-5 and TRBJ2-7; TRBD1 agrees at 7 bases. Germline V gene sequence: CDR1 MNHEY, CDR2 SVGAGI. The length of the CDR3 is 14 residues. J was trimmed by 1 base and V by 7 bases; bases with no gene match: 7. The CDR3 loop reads CASKKGQSSYEQYF. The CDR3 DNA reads TGTGCCAGCAAGAAGGGACAGAGTTCCTACGAGCAGTACTTC.

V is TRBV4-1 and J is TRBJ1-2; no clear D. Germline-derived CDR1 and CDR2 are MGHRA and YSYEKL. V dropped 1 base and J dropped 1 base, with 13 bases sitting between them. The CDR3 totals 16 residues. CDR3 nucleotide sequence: TGCGCCAGCAGCCAAGGGGGAGGAGTAAGTAACTATGGCTACACCTTC. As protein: CASSQGGGVSNYGYTF.

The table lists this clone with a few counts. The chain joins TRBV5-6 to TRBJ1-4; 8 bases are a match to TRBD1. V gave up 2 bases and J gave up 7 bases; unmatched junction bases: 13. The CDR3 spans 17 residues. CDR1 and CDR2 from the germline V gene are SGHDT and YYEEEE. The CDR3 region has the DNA TGTGCCAGCAGCTTCCGGACCGGGGGGACAGGAGGTGAAAAACTGTTTTTT. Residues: CASSFRTGGTGGEKLFF.

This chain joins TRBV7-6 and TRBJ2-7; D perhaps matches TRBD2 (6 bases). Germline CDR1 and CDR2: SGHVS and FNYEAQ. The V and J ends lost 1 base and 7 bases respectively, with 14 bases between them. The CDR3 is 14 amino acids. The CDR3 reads CASSLGGGGVEQYF. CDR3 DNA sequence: TGTGCCAGCAGCTTAGGTGGTGGAGGGGTTGAGCAGTACTTC.

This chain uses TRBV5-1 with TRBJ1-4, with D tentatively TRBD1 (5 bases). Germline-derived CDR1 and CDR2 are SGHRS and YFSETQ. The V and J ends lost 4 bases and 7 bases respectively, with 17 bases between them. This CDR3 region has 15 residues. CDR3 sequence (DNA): TGCGCCAGCAGCCAAATACAGGTAACAAGTGAAAAACTGTTTTTT. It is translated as CASSQIQVTSEKLFF.

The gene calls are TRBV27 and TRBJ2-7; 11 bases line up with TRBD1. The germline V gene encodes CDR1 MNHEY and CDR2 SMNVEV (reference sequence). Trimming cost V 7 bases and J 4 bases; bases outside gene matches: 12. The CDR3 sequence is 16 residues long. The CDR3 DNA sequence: TGTGCCAGCACGACCTCAGAGGGACAGGGGGTATACGAGCAGTACTTC. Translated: CASTTSEGQGVYEQYF.

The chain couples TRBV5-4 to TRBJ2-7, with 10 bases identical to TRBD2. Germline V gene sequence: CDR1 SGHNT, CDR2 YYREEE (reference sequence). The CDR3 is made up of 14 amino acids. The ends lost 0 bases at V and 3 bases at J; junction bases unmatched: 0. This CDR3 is CASSLERGGYEQYF. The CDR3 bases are TGTGCCAGCAGCTTGGAGCGGGGGGGCTACGAGCAGTACTTC.

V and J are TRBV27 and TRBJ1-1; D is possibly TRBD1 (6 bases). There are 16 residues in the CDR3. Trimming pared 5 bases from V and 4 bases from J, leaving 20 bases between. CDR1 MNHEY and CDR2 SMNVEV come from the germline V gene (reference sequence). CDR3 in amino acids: CASSPGELPHGTEAFF. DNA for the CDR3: TGTGCCAGCAGTCCAGGGGAGTTACCTCATGGCACTGAAGCTTTCTTT.